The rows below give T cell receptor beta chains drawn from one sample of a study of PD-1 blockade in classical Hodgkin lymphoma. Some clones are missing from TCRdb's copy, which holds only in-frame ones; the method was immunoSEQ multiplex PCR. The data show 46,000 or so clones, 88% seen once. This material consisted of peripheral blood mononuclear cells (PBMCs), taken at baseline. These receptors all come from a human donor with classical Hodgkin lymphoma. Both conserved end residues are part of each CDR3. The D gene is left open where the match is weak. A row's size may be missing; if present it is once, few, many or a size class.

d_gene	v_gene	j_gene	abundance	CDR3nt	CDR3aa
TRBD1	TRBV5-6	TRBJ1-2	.	TGTGCCAGTAGGAACAGGGGGAATGGCTACACCTTC	CASRNRGNGYTF
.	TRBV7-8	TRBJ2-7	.	TGTGCCAGCAGCTTAGAGGTCGGGGGCGAGCAGTACTTC	CASSLEVGGEQYF
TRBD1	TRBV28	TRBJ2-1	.	TGTGCCAGCAGGGATGGGTCGGGACAGGGGTACAATGAGCAGTTCTTC	CASRDGSGQGYNEQFF
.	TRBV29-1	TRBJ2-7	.	TGCAGCGTGATAGACTACGAGCAGTACTTC	CSVIDYEQYF
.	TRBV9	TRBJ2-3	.	TGTGCCAGCAGCGTTCCAGGCCTCACAGATACGCAGTATTTT	CASSVPGLTDTQYF
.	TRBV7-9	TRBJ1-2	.	TGTGCCACTCAACGGGGGAACTATGGCTACACCTTC	CATQRGNYGYTF
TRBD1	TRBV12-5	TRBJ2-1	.	TGTGCTAGTGGTTTGGGACAGGGGGCGCGGAATGAGCAGTTCTTC	CASGLGQGARNEQFF
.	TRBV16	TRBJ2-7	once	TGTGCCAGCAGCTACCAATCGGGGGCCGAGCAGTACTTC	CASSYQSGAEQYF
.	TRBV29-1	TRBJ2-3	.	TGCAGCGTTGGAGGTGGCACAGATACGCAGTATTTT	CSVGGGTDTQYF
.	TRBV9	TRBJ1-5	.	TGTGCCAGCAGCGTAGGAGGCAGTAGCAATCAGCCCCAGCATTTT	CASSVGGSSNQPQHF
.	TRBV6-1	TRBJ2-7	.	TGTGCCAGCAGTGAGGCCCGTAGCGTCTCTAACTACGAGCAGTACTTC	CASSEARSVSNYEQYF
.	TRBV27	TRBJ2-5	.	TGTGCCAGCAGTTCCGAAGAGACCCAGTACTTC	CASSSEETQYF
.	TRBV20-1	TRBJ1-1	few	TGCAGTGCTAGGAAGAACACTGAAGCTTTCTTT	CSARKNTEAFF
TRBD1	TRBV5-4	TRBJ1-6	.	TGTGCCAGCAGCTTGTGGAGAGGGACAGGGGGCTCCTATAATTCACCCCTCCACTTT	CASSLWRGTGGSYNSPLHF
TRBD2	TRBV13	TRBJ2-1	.	TGTGCCAGCAGGGACTTGCGGGAGGGCCGGGATGAGCAGTTCTTC	CASRDLREGRDEQFF
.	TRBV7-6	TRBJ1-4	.	TGTGCCAGCAGCTTAGGGGGAGAGAGGGCTGGAAAACTGTTTTTT	CASSLGGERAGKLFF
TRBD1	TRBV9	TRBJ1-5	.	TGTGCCAGCAGCGCGACAGGGTCCCCCCAGCCCCAGCATTTT	CASSATGSPQPQHF
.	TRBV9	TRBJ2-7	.	TGTGCCAGCAGCGTAGGGGACATCTCCTACGAGCAGTACTTC	CASSVGDISYEQYF
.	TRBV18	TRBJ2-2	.	TGTGCCAGCTCACCAGGCGGGGAGCTGTTTTTT	CASSPGGELFF
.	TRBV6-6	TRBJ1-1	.	TGTGCCAGCAGTTACGAAGGGGTTACTGAAGCTTTCTTT	CASSYEGVTEAFF
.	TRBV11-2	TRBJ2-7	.	TGTGCCAGCAGCTTAGTGCAATCTACCTACGAGCAGTACTTC	CASSLVQSTYEQYF
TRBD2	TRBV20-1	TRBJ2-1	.	TGCAGTGCAGCGGGGGAGCAGTTCTTC	CSAAGEQFF
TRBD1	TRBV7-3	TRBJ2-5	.	TGTGCCAGCAGCTTGGCCAGGGGGCTTGGGGCCCAGTACTTC	CASSLARGLGAQYF
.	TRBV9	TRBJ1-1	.	TGTGCCAGCAGCGTTTCTCTCAGTGGCACTGAAGCTTTCTTT	CASSVSLSGTEAFF
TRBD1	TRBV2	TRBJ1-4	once	TGTGCCAGCAGCGGGGACAGGGGGCGCTTTAATGAAAAACTGTTTTTT	CASSGDRGRFNEKLFF
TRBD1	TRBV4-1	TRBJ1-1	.	TGCGCCAGCAGCCAAGATCTGGGACAGGGGGTGGATGAAGCTTTCTTT	CASSQDLGQGVDEAFF
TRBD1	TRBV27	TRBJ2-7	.	TGTGCCAGCACTGTGGCGCAGGGGGCACGGGAGCAGTACTTC	CASTVAQGAREQYF
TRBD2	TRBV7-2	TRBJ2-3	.	TGTGCCAGCAGCAGAGATAGCGGGGGGATAAGCACAGATACGCAGTATTTT	CASSRDSGGISTDTQYF
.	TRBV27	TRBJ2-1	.	TGTGCCAGCAGCCAAGGGGTGGTCAATGAGCAGTTCTTC	CASSQGVVNEQFF
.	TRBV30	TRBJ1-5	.	TGTGCCGGGGAAGGTGACAGTACAAATCAGCCCCAGCATTTT	CAGEGDSTNQPQHF
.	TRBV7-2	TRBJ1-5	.	TGTGCCAGCAGCTTAGGAGGGGTGACCAATCAGCCCCAGCATTTT	CASSLGGVTNQPQHF
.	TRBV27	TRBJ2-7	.	TGTGCCAGCAGTTCGGCAGGGACCTTCAACGAGCAGTACTTC	CASSSAGTFNEQYF
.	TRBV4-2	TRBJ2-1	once	TGTGCCAGCAGCCAAGATCATCGGTTTTTAGCGTTGAAGTTCTTC	CASSQDHRFLALKFF
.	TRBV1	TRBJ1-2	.	TGCACCAGCAGCCAAGATGAGGGACAGGGCCTACGCAACTATGGCTACACCTTC	CTSSQDEGQGLRNYGYTF
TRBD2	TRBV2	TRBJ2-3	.	TGTGCCAGCAGGGACCTAGCGGGAGCAGATACGCAGTATTTT	CASRDLAGADTQYF
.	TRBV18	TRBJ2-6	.	TGTGCCAGCTCTCCGACAGACTCTGGGGCCAACGTCCTGACTTTC	CASSPTDSGANVLTF
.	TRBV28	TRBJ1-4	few	TGTGCCAGCAGTGAAATAGTTGTTGGTAATGAAAAACTGTTTTTT	CASSEIVVGNEKLFF
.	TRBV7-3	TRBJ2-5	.	TGTGCCAGCAGCCCGAACGGCCGGCAGCAAGAGACCCAGTACTTC	CASSPNGRQQETQYF
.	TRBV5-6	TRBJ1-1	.	TGTGCCAGCAGTCTCGGGTTGGGAGGGAACACTGAAGCTTTCTTT	CASSLGLGGNTEAFF
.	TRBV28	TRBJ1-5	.	TGTGCCAGCAGTTTTAGTGTTGCCGCTCAGCCCCAGCATTTT	CASSFSVAAQPQHF
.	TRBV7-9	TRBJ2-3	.	TGTGCCAGCAGCTCGACCCTACGCACAGATACGCAGTATTTT	CASSSTLRTDTQYF
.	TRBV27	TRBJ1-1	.	TGTGCCAGCAGCCCTACAGGGCCGACTGAAGCTTTCTTT	CASSPTGPTEAFF
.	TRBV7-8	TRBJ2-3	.	TGTGCCAGCAGCTTATCTGTGCGCGGCACAGATACGCAGTATTTT	CASSLSVRGTDTQYF
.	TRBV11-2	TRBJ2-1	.	TGTGCCAGCAGCTTGGTACGGTCCCGGGAGAGTGAGCAGTTCTTC	CASSLVRSRESEQFF
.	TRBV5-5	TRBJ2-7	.	TGTGCCAGCAGCTTGGAGCCGGGTTTCTCCTACGAGCAGTACTTC	CASSLEPGFSYEQYF
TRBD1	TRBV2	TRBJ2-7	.	TGTGCCAGCAGATCGACAGGGCCTTCCTACGAGCAGTACTTC	CASRSTGPSYEQYF
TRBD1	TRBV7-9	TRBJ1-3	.	TGTGCCAGCAGCCCCGAATACAGGGGGCGAAACACCATATATTTT	CASSPEYRGRNTIYF
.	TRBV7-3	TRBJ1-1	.	TGTGCCAGCAGCTCACCCCCGTACACTGAAGCTTTCTTT	CASSSPPYTEAFF
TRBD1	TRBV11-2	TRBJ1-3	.	TGTGCCAGCAGCTTGACAGGGGCATCGACTGGAAACACCATATATTTT	CASSLTGASTGNTIYF
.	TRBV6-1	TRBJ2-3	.	TGTGCCAGCAGTGGGGGGCTCCACACAGATACGCAGTATTTT	CASSGGLHTDTQYF
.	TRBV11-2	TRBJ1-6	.	TGTGCCAGCAGCTTTATCAGTTCACCCCTCCACTTT	CASSFISSPLHF
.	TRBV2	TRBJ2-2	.	TGTGCCAGCAACCAAGGGGCCGGGGAGCTGTTTTTT	CASNQGAGELFF
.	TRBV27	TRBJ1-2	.	TGTGCCAGCGGAGCCAGCAGGGGCGGCTACACCTTC	CASGASRGGYTF